This passage covers 25 T cell receptor beta chains from one sample sequenced in a study of cytomegalovirus exposure and HLA in healthy donors. The PCR ran on 60 Vbeta and 13 Jbeta primers. Data came from immunoSEQ multiplex PCR; TCRdb stores just in-frame clones and leaves some out. The table shows 200,000 to 250,000 clones, with 82% occurring only once. The specimen sequenced was PBMCs. The origin of the receptors is a woman aged 40 to 49 in good health and CMV-seronegative.

V gene TRBV9 combines with J gene TRBJ2-3; a possible D gene is TRBD1 (6 bases). The CDR3 is 14 amino acids. The germline CDR1 and CDR2 sequences are SGDLS and YYNGEE. V was shortened by 5 bases and J by 2 bases, with 12 bases between the two germline ends. In DNA, the CDR3 is TGTGCCAGCAGTCGACAGGCCCTCACAGATACGCAGTATTTT. This codes for CASSRQALTDTQYF.

The chain carries TRBV7-3 and TRBJ2-1; TRBD1 agrees at 8 bases. The ends lost 5 bases at V and 9 bases at J; junction bases unmatched: 6. Germline V lookup: CDR1 SGHTA, CDR2 FQGTGA. The CDR3 runs 13 residues. The chain's CDR3 is CASSPDRVSEQFF. The CDR3 nucleotides read TGTGCCAGCAGCCCGGACAGGGTGAGTGAGCAGTTCTTC.

This chain joins TRBV5-1 and TRBJ2-3; tentative D call: TRBD1 (6 bases). Trimming removed 7 bases from V and 2 bases from J, with 11 bases in between. Germline V gene lookup returns CDR1 SGHRS and CDR2 YFSETQ. The CDR3 is 13 amino acids. The CDR3 reads CASRGGTTDTQYF. The CDR3 DNA sequence: TGCGCCAGCCGAGGGGGAACCACAGATACGCAGTATTTT.

This chain joins TRBV4-1 and TRBJ1-1; 7 nucleotides agree with TRBD1. V shed 5 bases and J 6 bases; nucleotides not matched to a gene: 15. This CDR3 comprises 16 residues. The V gene's germline CDR1 is MGHRA and CDR2 YSYEKL. CDR3 amino acids: CASSDYPRGNFPEAFF. In nucleotides, the CDR3 is TGCGCCAGCAGCGACTACCCCAGGGGGAATTTCCCTGAAGCTTTCTTT.

J is TRBJ2-7 and V is TRBV4-3; 7 bases map to TRBD1. V was pared by 6 bases and J by 2 bases, with 10 bases of the junction left unmatched. Per the germline V gene, CDR1 is LGHNA and CDR2 is YSLEER. CDR3 length: 15 residues. In DNA form, the CDR3 reads TGCGCCAGCAGGAAGGGGACAGTGGGCACCTACGAGCAGTACTTC. Translation gives CASRKGTVGTYEQYF.

J is TRBJ2-3 and V is TRBV5-6; TRBD2 matches at 9 bases. V lost 2 bases, J lost 11 bases, and 12 bases stayed unmatched. The CDR3 covers 15 residues. Germline V gene data show CDR1 as SGHDT and CDR2 as YYEEEE. The CDR3 sequence: CASSLGSGGLLLQYF. CDR3 nucleotides: TGTGCCAGCAGCTTAGGTAGCGGGGGCCTCCTACTGCAGTATTTT.

This clone occurred once. The chain carries TRBV13 and TRBJ2-3, with 8 bases identical to TRBD2. With 10 bases clipped from V and 3 bases from J, the junction kept 12 bases outside the gene matches. The CDR3 is 15 residues long. Germline V gives CDR1 PRHDT, CDR2 FYEKMQ (reference sequence). CDR3 DNA sequence: TGTGCCATATCGACGCGGCGGGGGGAGACAGATACGCAGTATTTT. It encodes CAISTRRGETDTQYF.

The chain recombines TRBV7-2 with TRBJ2-5, with TRBD2 matching over 8 bases. Per the germline V gene, CDR1 is SGHTA and CDR2 is FQGNSA. After removal of 3 bases from V and 5 bases from J, the junction contained 8 bases not matched to a gene. CDR3 length: 15 residues. CDR3 region: CASSFKGLVWETQYF. CDR3 nucleotides: TGTGCCAGCAGCTTTAAGGGACTAGTATGGGAGACCCAGTACTTC.

This chain joins TRBV4-1 and TRBJ2-7, with D perhaps TRBD1 (5 bases). Trimming cost V 4 bases and J 4 bases, with 8 bases left between them. This CDR3 comprises 12 residues. CDR1 is MGHRA, CDR2 YSYEKL, per germline. The CDR3 reads CASSPKGYEQYF. For the CDR3, the DNA is TGCGCCAGCAGCCCAAAGGGGTACGAGCAGTACTTC.

The chain couples TRBV18 to TRBJ1-2; possibly TRBD1 for D (5 bases). Deletions cut 4 bases from V and 0 bases from J, with 9 bases between. The CDR3 extends over 14 amino acids. CDR1 and CDR2 from the germline V gene are KGHSH and LQKENI. The DNA for the CDR3 is TGTGCCAGCTCACGACAGAGGTCTAACTATGGCTACACCTTC. Protein: CASSRQRSNYGYTF.

J is TRBJ2-2 and V is TRBV7-2; 8 bases align to TRBD2. V dropped 5 bases and J dropped 0; count of bases not matched to a gene: 8. The CDR3 is 17 residues long. Germline CDR1 is SGHTA and CDR2 is FQGNSA. The CDR3 spells CASSHGGRGANTGELFF. The CDR3 DNA sequence: TGTGCCAGCAGCCACGGGGGGCGGGGGGCGAACACCGGGGAGCTGTTTTTT.

CDR3 sequence reads: CASSAQGASSYGYTF. The CDR3 bases are TGTGCCAGCAGCGCCCAGGGGGCGAGTAGCTATGGCTACACCTTC. J is TRBJ1-2 and V is TRBV9; 8 bases are shared with TRBD1. J lost 4 bases, V lost 3 bases, and 8 bases had no gene match. CDR1 and CDR2 from the germline V gene are SGDLS and YYNGEE. The CDR3 spans 15 residues. Supplemented by reference TRBV9 and TRBJ1-2, the full variable domain reads DSGVTQTPKHLITATGQRVTLRCSPRSGDLSVYWYQQSLDQGLQFLIQYYNGEERAKGNILERFSAQQFPDLHSELNLSSLELGDSALYFCASSAQGASSYGYTFGSGTRLTVV.

This chain joins TRBV7-2 and TRBJ1-6; D is uncertain. This CDR3 region has 14 residues. V shed 0 bases and J shed 7 bases, with 7 bases lying between them. Germline V gene sequence: CDR1 SGHTA, CDR2 FQGNSA. CDR3 amino acids: CASSLAFRNSPLHF. The DNA for the CDR3 is TGTGCCAGCAGCTTAGCTTTCCGGAATTCACCCCTCCACTTT.

The CDR3 sequence is CASGEREPPSGEQYF. CDR3 sequence (DNA): TGTGCCAGCGGCGAGAGGGAGCCCCCATCAGGTGAGCAGTACTTC. J is TRBJ2-7 and V is TRBV14; a possible D gene is TRBD2 (5 bases). V dropped 8 bases and J dropped 7 bases, with 24 bases sitting between them. This CDR3 comprises 15 residues. Germline assignment: CDR1 SGHDN and CDR2 FVKESK.

The chain is built from TRBV19 and TRBJ1-1; D possibly corresponds to TRBD1 (5 bases). The CDR3 totals 14 residues. Trimming removed 6 bases from V and 3 bases from J, with 14 bases in between. CDR1 is LNHDA and CDR2 is SQIVND in the germline V gene (reference sequence). The CDR3 here is CASRWGGADTEAFF. The CDR3 coding sequence is TGTGCCAGTAGGTGGGGAGGGGCTGACACTGAAGCTTTCTTT.

The chain carries TRBV18 and TRBJ1-1, with D unclear. This CDR3 has 14 residues. Germline V gene data show CDR1 as KGHSH and CDR2 as LQKENI. The ends were cut back, 3 bases at V and 1 base at J, with 9 bases in the middle. CDR3 residues: CASSPPGWNTEAFF. Written as DNA, the CDR3 is TGTGCCAGCTCACCGCCCGGTTGGAACACTGAAGCTTTCTTT.

The rearrangement joins TRBV7-9 to TRBJ2-1; possibly TRBD2 for D (9 bases). The V gene's germline CDR1 is SEHNR and CDR2 FQNEAQ (reference sequence). Between the trimmed V and J ends, which lost 2 bases and 6 bases, there was a span of 23 bases. CDR3 size: 18 residues. The CDR3 loop reads CASSLRQGAGGHGNEQFF. In nucleotides, the CDR3 is TGTGCCAGCAGCTTAAGGCAGGGGGCGGGGGGGCATGGCAATGAGCAGTTCTTC.

The chain carries TRBV19 and TRBJ1-5, with TRBD1 identical over 8 bases. Unmatched junction bases numbered 8, after V lost 1 base and J lost 3 bases. CDR3 length: 17 amino acids. Per the germline V gene, CDR1 is LNHDA and CDR2 is SQIVND (reference sequence). The CDR3 DNA follows: TGTGCCAGTAGTATAGGGCGGGCAGGGGGCGTCAATCAGCCCCAGCATTTT. This gives the protein CASSIGRAGGVNQPQHF.

V gene TRBV9 combines with J gene TRBJ1-2, with TRBD1 as a possible D gene (6 bases). Germline V gene sequence: CDR1 SGDLS, CDR2 YYNGEE. CDR3 length: 15 amino acids. V was clipped by 3 bases and J by 0 bases, with 12 bases between them. The DNA for the CDR3 is TGTGCCAGCAGCGCCCGGACAGTTGCTAACTATGGCTACACCTTC. Encoded protein: CASSARTVANYGYTF.

This chain uses TRBV5-4 with TRBJ2-2; D might be TRBD2 (6 bases). The germline V gene encodes CDR1 SGHNT and CDR2 YYREEE (reference sequence). The ends were cut back, 0 bases at V and 6 bases at J, with 12 bases in the middle. The CDR3 has 15 residues. In DNA form, the CDR3 reads TGTGCCAGCAGCTTGGAATTAGGAGGGTCCGGGGAGCTGTTTTTT. Protein product: CASSLELGGSGELFF.

This chain joins TRBV13 and TRBJ2-2; 10 bases are a match to TRBD2. V shed 3 bases, J shed 1 base, and the junction held 5 bases outside the gene matches. This CDR3 has 17 amino acids. The germline V gene encodes CDR1 PRHDT and CDR2 FYEKMQ (reference sequence). This CDR3 is CASSFASGGLNTGELFF. The CDR3 DNA reads as TGTGCCAGCAGCTTTGCTAGCGGGGGACTGAACACCGGGGAGCTGTTTTTT.

The chain carries TRBV19 and TRBJ1-4; perhaps TRBD1 as D (5 bases). The V end lost 1 base, the J end lost 8 bases, and 14 bases lay between the germline ends. The CDR3 length is 15 residues. Germline V gene data show CDR1 as LNHDA and CDR2 as SQIVND (reference sequence). The CDR3 loop is CASSIGPGEREKLFF. CDR3 nucleotide sequence: TGTGCCAGTAGTATAGGTCCGGGGGAGCGAGAAAAACTGTTTTTT. The full variable domain, in which reference TRBV19 and TRBJ1-4 provide the parts outside the CDR3, is DGGITQSPKYLFRKEGQNVTLSCEQNLNHDAMYWYRQDPGQGLRLIYYSQIVNDFQKGDIAEGYSVSREKKESFPLTVTSAQKNPTAFYLCASSIGPGEREKLFFGSGTQLSVL.

This chain connects TRBV9 to TRBJ2-3, with 8 bases fitting TRBD2. V shed 0 bases and J 2 bases; nucleotides not matched to a gene: 5. Germline loops: CDR1 SGDLS, CDR2 YYNGEE. The CDR3 length is 16 residues. CDR3 in DNA: TGTGCCAGCAGCGTAGCGGCGGGGGGTTTCACAGATACGCAGTATTTT. Translating gives CASSVAAGGFTDTQYF.

The genes are TRBV29-1 and TRBJ1-2, with a possible D match to TRBD1 (6 bases). Germline assignment: CDR1 SQVTM and CDR2 ANQGSEA. V lost 0 bases, J lost 4 bases, and 12 bases lay in between. The CDR3 extends over 14 amino acids. The CDR3 sequence: CSVEDDTGFYGYTF. For the CDR3, the DNA is TGCAGCGTTGAAGACGACACAGGGTTCTATGGCTACACCTTC.

V and J are TRBV5-1 and TRBJ2-2; a possible D gene is TRBD2 (5 bases). V lost 1 base, J lost 1 base, and 11 bases lay in between. Germline CDR1 reads SGHRS; CDR2 reads YFSETQ. This CDR3 comprises 16 residues. CDR3 loop: CASSLRPGVNTGELFF. The CDR3 bases are TGCGCCAGCAGCTTGCGTCCCGGGGTGAACACCGGGGAGCTGTTTTTT.